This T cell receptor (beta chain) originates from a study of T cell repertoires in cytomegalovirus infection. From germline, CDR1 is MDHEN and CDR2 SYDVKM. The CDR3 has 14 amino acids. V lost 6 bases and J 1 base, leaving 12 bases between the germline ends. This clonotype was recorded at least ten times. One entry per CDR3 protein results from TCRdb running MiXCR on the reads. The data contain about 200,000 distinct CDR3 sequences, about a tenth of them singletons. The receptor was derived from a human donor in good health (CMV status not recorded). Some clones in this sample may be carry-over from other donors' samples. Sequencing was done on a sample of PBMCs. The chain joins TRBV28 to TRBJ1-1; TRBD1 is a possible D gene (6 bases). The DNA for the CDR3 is TGTGCCAGCAGAGGAAGAGGGGGGAACACTGAAGCTTTCTTT. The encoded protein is CASRGRGGNTEAFF.